This TCR beta chain was identified during a study of shared clonotypes between healthy human individuals. Looking at the study overall: CD4 naive cells filled three plates per donor, CD4 memory three, CD8 naive two and CD8 memory one.

Trimming removed 3 bases from V and 4 bases from J; junction bases left unmatched: 14. The CDR3 is 17 amino acids. Germline CDR1 GTSNPN, CDR2 SVGIG (reference sequence). Regarding this clone: Its antigen is not identified.

Deep was the level used in running the assay. The repertoire was sequenced with immunoSEQ multiplex PCR; TCRdb's copy has only in-frame clones and lacks some. The sample carries 900,000 to 1,200,000 clones, around 78% recorded once. Findings and limits, study-wide: How much donors shared clonotypes was expected to be affected by sequencing depth.

The sequenced sample consisted of memory CD4+ T cells from PBMCs. Subset described: CD45RA-negative fraction. This sequence originates from a man in his late teens or twenties in good health. Some clones in this sample may be carry-over from other donors' samples. The V and J genes are TRBV30 and TRBJ2-2; 7 bases line up with TRBD2. The CDR3 is CAWSGGRTSIRTGELFF. Written as DNA, the CDR3 is TGTGCCTGGAGCGGGGGTCGGACTAGTATCCGCACCGGGGAGCTGTTTTTT.